Shown below are 25 T cell receptor beta chains from a single sample sequenced in a study of OX40 agonist ivuxolimab in advanced cancers. Sequencing used immunoSEQ multiplex PCR; TCRdb keeps in-frame clones, though not all of them. This repertoire shows about 62,000 clones, 85% found once; its top ten account for 3% to 4%. The specimen comprised CD4+ or CD8+ T cells sorted from blood, sampled in a trial of the OX40 agonist ivuxolimab. The receptors derive from an adult with an advanced solid tumor such as melanoma, head and neck, liver or kidney cancer.

J is TRBJ2-3 and V is TRBV5-4, with unresolved D. V lost 3 bases to trimming and J lost 0 bases, with 14 bases between them. The CDR3 has 16 residues. Germline lookup yields CDR1 SGHNT and CDR2 YYREEE (reference sequence). The CDR3 loop reads CASSSGDFPSTDTQYF. CDR3 DNA: TGTGCCAGCAGCTCGGGTGACTTCCCTAGCACAGATACGCAGTATTTT.

This clone was seen more than once but under ten times. The chain couples TRBV25-1 to TRBJ2-1, with 7 bases identical to TRBD1. The V gene end was trimmed by 3 bases and the J gene end by 0 bases; junction bases not matched to a gene: 5. From germline, CDR1 is MGHDK and CDR2 SYGVNS. The length of the CDR3 is 16 residues. Written as DNA, the CDR3 is TGTGCCAGCAGTGATTTCACAGGGGACTCCTACAATGAGCAGTTCTTC. As protein: CASSDFTGDSYNEQFF.

This clone showed up just once. This sequence joins TRBV29-1 and TRBJ2-7; D not certain. CDR3 size: 12 residues. The germline V gene has CDR1 SQVTM and CDR2 ANQGSEA. Trimming removed 7 bases from V and 2 bases from J, with 12 bases in between. CDR3 in amino acids: CSAGPGPYEQYF. DNA for the CDR3: TGCAGCGCCGGACCTGGGCCCTACGAGCAGTACTTC.

The chain employs TRBV10-3 and TRBJ2-1, with 9 bases lining up with TRBD1. Looked up from germline, CDR1 is ENHRY and CDR2 is SYGVKD. The J segment lost 8 bases and the V segment lost 3 bases, leaving 8 bases of the junction unmatched. The CDR3 runs to 15 residues. The CDR3 spells CAISDSGTGKYEQFF. The CDR3, as DNA: TGTGCCATCAGTGACTCCGGGACAGGGAAATATGAGCAGTTCTTC.

The chain is built from TRBV5-4 and TRBJ1-6; perhaps TRBD1 as D (6 bases). There are 16 residues in the CDR3. V lost 0 bases and J lost 7, with 14 bases in between. Germline V gives CDR1 SGHNT, CDR2 YYREEE (reference sequence). As DNA, the CDR3 is TGTGCCAGCAGCTTGGCCCAACAGGGACAAAATTCACCCCTCCACTTT. Its protein product is CASSLAQQGQNSPLHF.

The chain is built from TRBV7-2 and TRBJ2-5; TRBD2 aligns across 9 bases. This CDR3 region has 15 residues. V was pared by 4 bases and J by 5 bases, with 8 bases of the junction left unmatched. Germline V gives CDR1 SGHTA, CDR2 FQGNSA. The CDR3 nucleotides are TGTGCCAGCAGCTATGGCGGGGGGGCCGGGGAGACCCAGTACTTC. This gives the protein CASSYGGGAGETQYF.

The rearrangement uses TRBV6-6 and TRBJ2-2, with D tentatively TRBD1 (5 bases). This CDR3 comprises 16 residues. V shed 4 bases and J shed 2 bases, with 14 bases lying between them. The germline V gene encodes CDR1 MNHNY and CDR2 SVGAGI (reference sequence). In nucleotides, the CDR3 is TGTGCCAGCAGTTCAGGACCGCAGGGTAACACCGGGGAGCTGTTTTTT. Its translation: CASSSGPQGNTGELFF.

The chain uses TRBV19 and TRBJ2-3; no firm D call. Germline CDR1 LNHDA, CDR2 SQIVND (reference sequence). Trimming stripped 6 bases from V and 4 bases from J, with 14 bases between. The CDR3 extends over 14 amino acids. CDR3 sequence (DNA): TGTGCCAGTAGCACTTCTCAGGCCTCAGATACGCAGTATTTT. Translation: CASSTSQASDTQYF. Looking up the rest from reference TRBV19 and TRBJ2-3 gives the full variable domain: DGGITQSPKYLFRKEGQNVTLSCEQNLNHDAMYWYRQDPGQGLRLIYYSQIVNDFQKGDIAEGYSVSREKKESFPLTVTSAQKNPTAFYLCASSTSQASDTQYFGPGTRLTVL.

This sequence joins TRBV6-5 and TRBJ2-7; 9 nucleotides align to TRBD1. Trimming took 4 bases from V and 5 from J; bases not matched to a gene: 6. The CDR3 contains 14 residues. Germline lookup yields CDR1 MNHEY and CDR2 SVGAGI. The chain's CDR3 is CASSFLQGAHEQYF. Written as DNA, the CDR3 is TGTGCCAGCAGTTTTTTACAGGGGGCGCACGAGCAGTACTTC.

The CDR3 coding sequence is TGTGCCAGCAGCAGAGCCACGGACAGGGGGTTAGGCTACACCTTC. It is translated as CASSRATDRGLGYTF. The chain uses TRBV5-4 and TRBJ1-2; TRBD1 matches 10 bases. Germline V gives CDR1 SGHNT, CDR2 YYREEE (reference sequence). The V gene end was trimmed by 4 bases and the J gene end by 8 bases; junction bases not matched to a gene: 11. This CDR3 has 15 residues.

The sample holds a few counts of this clone. The chain employs TRBV29-1 and TRBJ2-7; 9 positions match TRBD2. V trimming: 7 bases; J trimming: 7 bases; junction bases outside the gene matches: 8. Looked up from germline, CDR1 is SQVTM and CDR2 is ANQGSEA. The CDR3 is 12 amino acids. The CDR3 sequence is CSALSGSVEQYF. The CDR3, as DNA: TGCAGCGCGCTTAGCGGGAGCGTGGAGCAGTACTTC.

This chain links TRBV15 with TRBJ2-1; TRBD2 is a possible D gene (6 bases). This CDR3 has 16 amino acids. The V end was cut by 4 bases, the J end by 7 bases, with 20 bases between. Germline CDR1 LNHNV, CDR2 YYDKDF (reference sequence). CDR3 region: CATSTLSGRQRNEQFF. CDR3 in DNA: TGTGCCACCAGCACCCTCTCCGGGAGACAGAGGAATGAGCAGTTCTTC.

The chain employs TRBV10-1 and TRBJ1-1; tentative D call: TRBD1 (5 bases). Germline V gives CDR1 WNHNN, CDR2 SYGVQD (reference sequence). The V end was cut by 2 bases, the J end by 11 bases, with 12 bases between. The CDR3 is 12 residues long. CDR3 loop: CASSEGGKSAFF. Written as DNA, the CDR3 is TGCGCCAGCAGTGAGGGGGGAAAATCGGCTTTCTTT.

The chain links TRBV7-9 to TRBJ1-2; no clear D gene. The germline V gene has CDR1 SEHNR and CDR2 FQNEAQ (reference sequence). V shed 2 bases and J shed 6 bases, with 16 bases lying between them. The CDR3 loop spans 15 amino acids. The CDR3 region is CASSLTNSQGHGYTF. The CDR3 DNA reads as TGTGCCAGCAGCTTAACGAACAGCCAAGGACATGGCTACACCTTC. Combining the CDR3 with reference TRBV7-9 and TRBJ1-2 gives the whole variable domain DTGVSQNPRHKITKRGQNVTFRCDPISEHNRLYWYRQTLGQGPEFLTYFQNEAQLEKSRLLSDRFSAERPKGSFSTLEIQRTEQGDSAMYLCASSLTNSQGHGYTFGSGTRLTVV.

This clone was detected once. DNA for the CDR3: TGTGCCTGGAGTGTACCGGGACTAGCGGGAGAGACCCAGTACTTC. Protein product: CAWSVPGLAGETQYF. The V call is TRBV30, the J call TRBJ2-5; 12 bases align to TRBD2. The germline V gene encodes CDR1 GTSNPN and CDR2 SVGIG (reference sequence). The V gene end was trimmed by 0 bases and the J gene end by 4 bases; junction bases not matched to a gene: 3. The CDR3 contains 15 residues. Filled out from reference TRBV30 and TRBJ2-5, the complete variable domain reads SQTIHQWPATLVQPVGSPLSLECTVEGTSNPNLYWYRQAAGRGLQLLFYSVGIGQISSEVPQNLSASRPQDRQFILSSKKLLLSDSGFYLCAWSVPGLAGETQYFGPGTRLLVL.

V and J are TRBV7-9 and TRBJ2-2; 12 bases are a match to TRBD2. Germline CDR1 is SEHNR and CDR2 is FQNEAQ (reference sequence). The junction had 13 bases not matched to a gene; V was cut back by 5 bases and J by 3 bases. CDR3 length: 19 residues. CDR3 loop: CASSPLVRPSGRDTGELFF. CDR3 in DNA: TGTGCCAGCAGCCCCCTCGTTCGCCCTAGCGGGAGGGACACCGGGGAGCTGTTTTTT. Drawing the rest from reference TRBV7-9 and TRBJ2-2, the complete variable domain is DTGVSQNPRHKITKRGQNVTFRCDPISEHNRLYWYRQTLGQGPEFLTYFQNEAQLEKSRLLSDRFSAERPKGSFSTLEIQRTEQGDSAMYLCASSPLVRPSGRDTGELFFGEGSRLTVL.

V usage is TRBV27 and J usage is TRBJ1-2; 8 positions agree with TRBD1. Germline V gene data show CDR1 as MNHEY and CDR2 as SMNVEV (reference sequence). V was clipped by 4 bases and J by 5 bases; unmatched bases: 9. The CDR3 is made up of 15 amino acids. CDR3 DNA sequence: TGTGCCAGCAGTTCAACCGGCAGGGGGCTTTATGGCTACACCTTC. Its translation is CASSSTGRGLYGYTF.

This sequence joins TRBV7-8 and TRBJ2-7, with 7 bases identical to TRBD2. This CDR3 spans 15 amino acids. The V segment lost 2 bases and the J segment 4 bases; nucleotides outside the gene matches: 8. Germline-derived CDR1 and CDR2 are SGHVS and FQNEAQ. The CDR3 region is CASSLTGGSQYEQYF. CDR3 nucleotides: TGTGCCAGCAGCTTAACAGGCGGGAGTCAGTACGAGCAGTACTTC. Combining the CDR3 with reference TRBV7-8 and TRBJ2-7 gives the whole variable domain GAGVSQSPRYKVAKRGQDVALRCDPISGHVSLFWYQQALGQGPEFLTYFQNEAQLDKSGLPSDRFFAERPEGSVSTLKIQRTQQEDSAVYLCASSLTGGSQYEQYFGPGTRLTVT.

This chain joins TRBV5-8 and TRBJ1-5; D not certain. CDR3 length equals 13 residues. Per germline, CDR1 SGHTS and CDR2 YDEGEE. V was shortened by 4 bases and J by 1 base, with 6 bases between the two germline ends. Here the CDR3 DNA reads TGTGCCAGCAGCGTCGACAGCAATCAGCCCCAGCATTTT. Protein: CASSVDSNQPQHF.

The chain is built from TRBV28 and TRBJ2-4; 13 bases match TRBD2. Trimming took 6 bases from V and 6 from J; bases not matched to a gene: 2. The CDR3 totals 14 residues. The germline CDR1 and CDR2 sequences are MDHEN and SYDVKM. The CDR3 DNA reads TGTGCCAGCAGCACTAGCGGGGGGGCAAACATTCAGTACTTC. Translating it yields CASSTSGGANIQYF.

The chain has TRBV6-1 and TRBJ2-2; D gene ambiguous. V lost 3 bases and J lost 3, with 17 bases in between. Per germline, CDR1 MNHNS and CDR2 SASEGT. The CDR3 extends over 17 amino acids. The CDR3 sequence is CASSDWWQMKDTGELFF. CDR3 bases: TGTGCCAGCAGTGATTGGTGGCAGATGAAAGACACCGGGGAGCTGTTTTTT.

The V gene is TRBV6-5, the J gene TRBJ1-2, with TRBD1 matching over 7 bases. The germline V gene encodes CDR1 MNHEY and CDR2 SVGAGI. Trimming cost V 6 bases and J 8 bases; bases outside gene matches: 15. The CDR3 is made up of 15 amino acids. CDR3 protein: CASSDLTGLRRGYTF. For the CDR3, the DNA is TGTGCCAGCAGCGACTTGACAGGGCTCCGCCGCGGCTACACCTTC.

V gene TRBV27 combines with J gene TRBJ2-5, with TRBD1 as a possible D gene (6 bases). This CDR3 region has 14 residues. CDR1 is MNHEY, CDR2 SMNVEV, per germline (reference sequence). The V and J ends lost 6 bases and 0 bases respectively, with 11 bases between them. DNA for the CDR3: TGTGCCAGCAGAGGACAGCCGTACCAAGAGACCCAGTACTTC. Amino acid sequence: CASRGQPYQETQYF.

V and J are TRBV28 and TRBJ1-4; D might be TRBD1 (6 bases). The CDR3 length is 16 residues. The germline CDR1 and CDR2 sequences are MDHEN and SYDVKM. V gave up 4 bases and J gave up 7 bases, with 19 bases separating them. This chain's CDR3 is CASSSGQTIKTEKLFF. The CDR3 nucleotides are TGTGCCAGCAGTTCAGGACAGACGATCAAGACTGAAAAACTGTTTTTT.

This rearrangement joins TRBV5-1 to TRBJ2-1; perhaps TRBD1 as D (6 bases). The CDR3 is 14 residues long. Germline V gene sequence: CDR1 SGHRS, CDR2 YFSETQ. V lost 0 bases to trimming and J lost 8 bases, with 12 bases between them. Here the CDR3 reads CASSLGEKGDEQFF. The CDR3 nucleotides are TGCGCCAGCAGCTTGGGCGAAAAGGGGGATGAGCAGTTCTTC.